One sample yielded the 25 T cell receptor beta chains listed below, sequenced in a study of blood T cell repertoires in COVID-19. The method was immunoSEQ multiplex PCR; TCRdb's version includes in-frame clones alone and lacks a portion of them. The table has about 260,000 clones, around 92% seen once. The sample taken for sequencing was peripheral blood. The receptors stem from a young adult with COVID-19, enrolled during active disease.

V is TRBV7-2 and J is TRBJ2-7; 7 bases agree with TRBD2. The germline V gene encodes CDR1 SGHTA and CDR2 FQGNSA. V trimming: 1 base; J trimming: 3 bases; junction bases outside the gene matches: 6. This CDR3 is built from 15 residues. The CDR3 region has the DNA TGTGCCAGCAGCTTAGTTCATGGCGGGAGCTACGAGCAGTACTTC. As protein: CASSLVHGGSYEQYF. The full variable domain, its missing parts supplied by reference TRBV7-2 and TRBJ2-7, is GAGVSQSPSNKVTEKGKDVELRCDPISGHTALYWYRQSLGQGLEFLIYFQGNSAPDKSGLPSDRFSAERTGGSVSTLTIQRTQQEDSAVYLCASSLVHGGSYEQYFGPGTRLTVT.

The chain combines TRBV4-1 with TRBJ2-1; 11 bases fit TRBD2. J lost 6 bases, V lost 3 bases, and 4 bases had no gene match. CDR3 length: 15 amino acids. The germline V gene encodes CDR1 MGHRA and CDR2 YSYEKL. CDR3 coding DNA: TGCGCCAGCAGCCACTCCGGGACTAGCGGCAATGAGCAGTTCTTC. Amino acid sequence: CASSHSGTSGNEQFF.

The chain links TRBV10-3 to TRBJ2-2; 10 bases are a match to TRBD2. Germline values: CDR1 ENHRY, CDR2 SYGVKD. V was clipped by 10 bases and J by 0 bases; unmatched bases: 5. The CDR3 contains 15 residues. The CDR3 DNA follows: TGTGCCACCAAAACTAGCGGGACGAACACCGGGGAGCTGTTTTTT. Protein sequence: CATKTSGTNTGELFF.

The gene calls are TRBV6-6 and TRBJ1-4; a possible D gene is TRBD1 (5 bases). Germline CDR1 is MNHNY and CDR2 is SVGAGI (reference sequence). The V end lost 0 bases, the J end lost 5 bases, and 7 bases lay between the germline ends. The CDR3 is 14 amino acids. Here the CDR3 DNA reads TGTGCCAGCAGTTACTCTGGGGGGAATGAAAAACTGTTTTTT. Translated: CASSYSGGNEKLFF.

The chain has TRBV25-1 and TRBJ1-2, with unresolved D. This CDR3 contains 15 residues. Deletions cut 0 bases from V and 0 bases from J, with 8 bases between. The germline V gene has CDR1 MGHDK and CDR2 SYGVNS. CDR3 in DNA: TGTGCCAGCAGTGAATACGGAGTAGCTAACTATGGCTACACCTTC. The encoded protein is CASSEYGVANYGYTF.

V usage is TRBV5-1 and J usage is TRBJ1-3; D possibly corresponds to TRBD1 (5 bases). Germline-derived CDR1 and CDR2 are SGHRS and YFSETQ. Trimming removed 4 bases at V and 7 bases at J, with 15 bases between. There are 14 residues in the CDR3. The CDR3 DNA reads as TGCGCCAGCAGCACCGGGGCGGGAGGGAACACCATATATTTT. Residues: CASSTGAGGNTIYF.

CDR3: CASSIDLGVLGQVQPQHF. The CDR3 DNA follows: TGTGCCAGTAGTATAGATCTCGGGGTTTTGGGACAAGTACAGCCCCAGCATTTT. The V call is TRBV19, the J call TRBJ1-5; maybe TRBD1 (6 bases). Trimming pared 0 bases from V and 7 bases from J, leaving 22 bases between. Germline V gene sequence: CDR1 LNHDA, CDR2 SQIVND (reference sequence). This CDR3 spans 18 amino acids.

The chain couples TRBV3-1 (or the pseudogene TRBV3-2) to TRBJ2-7; a weak D match, TRBD2 (5 bases). The length of the CDR3 is 15 residues. CDR1 is LGHDT and CDR2 is YNNKEL in the germline V gene (reference sequence). Trimming shortened V by 8 bases and J by 0 bases, and 17 bases separated the two germline ends. CDR3 amino acids: CASGRAMGSSYEQYF. CDR3 bases: TGTGCCAGCGGCCGTGCCATGGGGAGCTCCTACGAGCAGTACTTC.

The chain couples TRBV7-2 to TRBJ1-5; 9 positions agree with TRBD1. Germline assignment: CDR1 SGHTA and CDR2 FQGNSA. The CDR3 is 14 residues long. The V gene end was trimmed by 8 bases and the J gene end by 6 bases; junction bases not matched to a gene: 8. CDR3 amino acids: CASSTGTGFQPQHF. The CDR3 DNA is TGTGCCAGCTCGACCGGGACAGGGTTTCAGCCCCAGCATTTT.

The rearrangement links TRBV12-3 or TRBV12-4 to TRBJ1-2, with D possibly TRBD1 on 5 matching bases. The CDR3 sequence is 13 residues long. V shed 5 bases and J shed 1 base, with 8 bases lying between them. CDR3 sequence reads: CASSLDSNYGYTF. Written as DNA, the CDR3 is TGTGCCAGCAGTCTCGACAGTAACTATGGCTACACCTTC.

The chain couples TRBV4-3 to TRBJ2-1; D may be TRBD2 (6 bases). The CDR3 spans 14 residues. V lost 1 base and J lost 9, with 13 bases in between. Germline lookup yields CDR1 LGHNA and CDR2 YSLEER. The DNA of the CDR3 is TGCGCCAGCAGCCAAGTAGATTGGCGGGGTGAGCAGTTCTTC. Translation: CASSQVDWRGEQFF.

The chain combines TRBV9 with TRBJ2-3; D remains ambiguous. The CDR3 covers 12 residues. V lost 3 bases and J 4 bases, leaving 6 bases between the germline ends. Germline V gives CDR1 SGDLS, CDR2 YYNGEE. CDR3 sequence reads: CASSAGSDTQYF. The CDR3, as DNA: TGTGCCAGCAGCGCAGGCTCAGATACGCAGTATTTT.

This chain connects TRBV19 to TRBJ2-7; weak D call: TRBD1 (6 bases). Trimming shortened V by 5 bases and J by 1 base, and 9 bases separated the two germline ends. There are 13 residues in the CDR3. CDR1 and CDR2 from the germline V gene are LNHDA and SQIVND (reference sequence). As DNA, the CDR3 is TGTGCCAGTAGTGTCGGACAGTCCTACGAGCAGTACTTC. Its protein is CASSVGQSYEQYF.

The chain joins TRBV12-2 to TRBJ2-3; TRBD2, the D gene given by the table, was not confirmed from the DNA. TRBV12-2 is tagged as a pseudogene. The CDR3 length is 15 residues. CDR3 sequence: CASRLSGRDPDTQYF. CDR3 coding DNA: TGTGCAAGTCGCCTCAGCGGGAGGGACCCAGATACGCAGTATTTT.

The rearrangement links TRBV28 to TRBJ1-2, with unresolved D. Germline V gives CDR1 MDHEN, CDR2 SYDVKM. V was pared by 3 bases and J by 4 bases, with 21 bases between. This CDR3 region has 17 residues. The CDR3: CASSLPSGGRAVYGYTF. The CDR3, as DNA: TGTGCCAGCAGTTTGCCCTCGGGCGGCAGAGCGGTCTATGGCTACACCTTC.

The chain links TRBV7-8 to TRBJ2-7; 7 bases align to TRBD1. The germline CDR1 and CDR2 sequences are SGHVS and FQNEAQ. V was clipped by 4 bases and J by 0 bases; unmatched bases: 6. The CDR3 loop spans 15 amino acids. CDR3 nucleotide sequence: TGTGCCAGCAGCTCTAAGGACAGGAGCTCCTACGAGCAGTACTTC. This sequence encodes CASSSKDRSSYEQYF. Combining the CDR3 with reference TRBV7-8 and TRBJ2-7 gives the whole variable domain GAGVSQSPRYKVAKRGQDVALRCDPISGHVSLFWYQQALGQGPEFLTYFQNEAQLDKSGLPSDRFFAERPEGSVSTLKIQRTQQEDSAVYLCASSSKDRSSYEQYFGPGTRLTVT.

Only one count was recorded for this clone. The chain joins TRBV4-2 to TRBJ1-5; D call uncertain. CDR3 length: 16 residues. The V end was cut by 0 bases, the J end by 0 bases, with 9 bases between. The germline CDR1 and CDR2 sequences are LGHNA and YNFKEQ. CDR3 sequence reads: CASSQEDGDSNQPQHF. The CDR3 coding sequence is TGTGCCAGCAGCCAAGAGGACGGGGATAGCAATCAGCCCCAGCATTTT.

This clone was picked up one time. The rearrangement joins TRBV5-1 to TRBJ2-1; 14 bases align to TRBD2. Germline CDR1 is SGHRS and CDR2 is YFSETQ. V was clipped by 2 bases and J by 4 bases; unmatched bases: 8. This CDR3 contains 18 residues. The CDR3 here is CASSFGTSGSFFYNEQFF. In DNA form, the CDR3 reads TGCGCCAGCAGCTTCGGGACTAGCGGGAGTTTCTTTTACAATGAGCAGTTCTTC.

The chain is built from TRBV5-1 and TRBJ2-7; 8 positions match TRBD2. The CDR3 length is 14 residues. Germline lookup yields CDR1 SGHRS and CDR2 YFSETQ. With V trimmed by 4 bases and J by 2 bases, 5 bases remained unmatched. The DNA for the CDR3 is TGCGCCAGCAGCCAAACTAGCGGAGCCTACGAGCAGTACTTC. Protein sequence: CASSQTSGAYEQYF.

In regard to this clone: In the same sample, other DNA sequences code for this CDR3. The chain employs TRBV27 and TRBJ1-5; D ambiguous. The germline gives CDR1 MNHEY, CDR2 SMNVEV (reference sequence). The CDR3 contains 13 residues. V gave up 3 bases and J gave up 2 bases, with 5 bases separating them. This chain's CDR3 is CASSLQGNQPQHF. CDR3 DNA sequence: TGTGCCAGCAGTTTGCAGGGCAATCAGCCCCAGCATTTT.

This rearrangement joins TRBV12-3 or TRBV12-4 to TRBJ1-1, with D maybe TRBD1 (6 bases). The V gene lost 6 bases and the J gene lost 0 bases, with 8 bases spanning the gap. This CDR3 region has 13 residues. For the CDR3, the DNA is TGTGCCAGCAGGGACAGTATGAACACTGAAGCTTTCTTT. Residues: CASRDSMNTEAFF.

This clone was recorded at least ten times. This chain joins TRBV5-4 and TRBJ1-2; 7 positions agree with TRBD1. Germline CDR1 and CDR2: SGHNT and YYREEE (reference sequence). Losses at the gene ends were 1 base for V and 4 bases for J; bases not matched to a gene: 7. This CDR3 region has 15 residues. The CDR3 spells CASSLKAGTAYGYTF. CDR3 sequence (DNA): TGTGCCAGCAGCTTGAAAGCCGGGACAGCCTATGGCTACACCTTC.

The chain links TRBV6-5 to TRBJ2-7; 11 nucleotides line up with TRBD1. The V segment lost 7 bases and the J segment 7 bases; nucleotides outside the gene matches: 6. This CDR3 has 13 residues. The germline CDR1 and CDR2 sequences are MNHEY and SVGAGI. CDR3 nucleotides: TGTGCCAGCAAAAGGACAGGGGGCGATGAGCAGTACTTC. Protein sequence: CASKRTGGDEQYF.

The V call is TRBV7-2, the J call TRBJ2-2; D uncertain. Germline lookup yields CDR1 SGHTA and CDR2 FQGNSA. This CDR3 has 14 amino acids. Trimming shortened V by 1 base and J by 1 base, and 4 bases separated the two germline ends. The CDR3 spells CASSLDGNTGELFF. The CDR3 coding sequence is TGTGCCAGCAGCTTAGACGGGAACACCGGGGAGCTGTTTTTT.

This chain joins TRBV2 and TRBJ2-1; D is ambiguous. The CDR3 covers 14 residues. Germline V lookup: CDR1 SNHLY, CDR2 FYNNEI. V was clipped by 1 base and J by 9 bases, with 13 bases between them. The CDR3 DNA follows: TGTGCCAGCAGTGAAGGGCCGAATTTCGCTGAGCAGTTCTTC. It is translated as CASSEGPNFAEQFF.